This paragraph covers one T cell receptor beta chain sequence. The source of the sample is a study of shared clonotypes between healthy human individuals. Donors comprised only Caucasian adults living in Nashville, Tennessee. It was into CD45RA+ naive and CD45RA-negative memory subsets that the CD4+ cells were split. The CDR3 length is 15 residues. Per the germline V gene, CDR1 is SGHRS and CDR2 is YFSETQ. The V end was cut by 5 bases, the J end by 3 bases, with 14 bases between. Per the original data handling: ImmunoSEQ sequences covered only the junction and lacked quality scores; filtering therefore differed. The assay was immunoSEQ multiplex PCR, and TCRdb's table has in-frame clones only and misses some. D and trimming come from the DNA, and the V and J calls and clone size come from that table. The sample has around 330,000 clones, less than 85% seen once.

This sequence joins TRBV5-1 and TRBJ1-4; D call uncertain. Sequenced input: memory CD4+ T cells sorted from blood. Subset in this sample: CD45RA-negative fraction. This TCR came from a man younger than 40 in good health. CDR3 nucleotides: TGCGCCAGCAGATACTCGGGCATCTCTAATGAAAAACTGTTTTTT. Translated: CASRYSGISNEKLFF.